The rows below give T cell receptor beta chains drawn from one sample of a study of shared clonotypes between healthy human individuals. Profiled with immunoSEQ multiplex PCR; TCRdb holds only in-frame clones, not every one. The top ten clones hold approximately 0.057% of a sample with hundreds of thousands of clones, about 97% of them seen once. The specimen was naive CD4+ T cells sorted from blood. The receptor source for this set is a woman in her 30s in good health. Each CDR3 is given with its conserved first and last residue. The D gene is left open where the match is weak. For some rows the clone size is stated as once, few or many, or as a class when expanded; others skip it.

j_gene	len	v_gene	d_gene	abundance	CDR3aa	CDR3nt
TRBJ2-7	13	TRBV4-1	NA	NA	CASSQGRAAEQYF	TGCGCCAGCAGCCAAGGTAGAGCTGCGGAGCAGTACTTC
TRBJ1-4	16	TRBV18	NA	NA	CASSPLSGASHEKLFF	TGTGCCAGCTCACCACTTTCGGGGGCTTCTCATGAAAAACTGTTTTTT
TRBJ1-5	13	TRBV27	NA	NA	CASRAGIDQPQHF	TGTGCCAGCAGGGCAGGGATAGATCAGCCCCAGCATTTT
TRBJ2-7	15	TRBV28	TRBD2	NA	CASSIPTRGAYEQYF	TGTGCCAGCAGCATACCCACACGGGGGGCCTACGAGCAGTACTTC
TRBJ2-1	13	TRBV29-1	NA	NA	CSANQGSYNEQFF	TGCAGCGCCAATCAAGGCTCCTACAATGAGCAGTTCTTC
TRBJ2-1	15	TRBV23-1	TRBD2	NA	CASSHPLAAYNEQFF	TGCGCCAGCAGTCACCCTCTAGCGGCCTACAATGAGCAGTTCTTC
TRBJ2-3	16	TRBV5-4	TRBD1	NA	CASSSGQAGWADTQYF	TGTGCCAGCAGCTCGGGACAGGCTGGATGGGCAGATACGCAGTATTTT
TRBJ2-3	18	TRBV27	TRBD2	NA	CASSLSPTSGISTDTQYF	TGTGCCAGCAGTTTATCCCCCACTAGCGGGATTTCCACAGATACGCAGTATTTT
TRBJ1-6	14	TRBV5-1	TRBD1	NA	CASSPGQGGSPLHF	TGCGCCAGCAGCCCGGGACAGGGAGGATCACCCCTCCACTTT
TRBJ2-5	15	TRBV21-1	NA	NA	CASSKGGTRVETQYF	TGTGCCAGCAGCAAAGGAGGGACGAGAGTGGAGACCCAGTACTTC
TRBJ2-7	15	TRBV27	NA	NA	CASSSRLGSSYEQYF	TGTGCCAGCAGTTCTCGACTGGGGAGCTCCTACGAGCAGTACTTC
TRBJ2-2	13	TRBV2	NA	NA	CASSVRGTGELFF	TGTGCCAGCAGTGTAAGGGGGACCGGGGAGCTGTTTTTT
TRBJ2-5	14	TRBV6-1	NA	NA	CASSERQGGLTQYF	TGTGCCAGCAGTGAACGGCAGGGAGGTCTAACCCAGTACTTC
TRBJ2-3	19	TRBV28	TRBD2	NA	CASSLYYRSTSGNTDTQYF	TGTGCCAGCAGTTTATATTACCGAAGCACTAGCGGGAACACAGATACGCAGTATTTT
TRBJ1-5	15	TRBV29-1	NA	NA	CSVAGDSGGNQPQHF	TGCAGCGTTGCCGGTGACAGTGGTGGCAATCAGCCCCAGCATTTT
TRBJ1-4	13	TRBV4-2	NA	once	CASSQTLNEKLFF	TGTGCCAGCAGCCAAACCCTTAATGAAAAACTGTTTTTT
TRBJ1-5	14	TRBV6-1	TRBD1	NA	CASSEAGDSQPQHF	TGTGCCAGCAGTGAAGCGGGGGACAGTCAGCCCCAGCATTTT
TRBJ1-2	16	TRBV21-1	NA	NA	CASSKTTGGGYRGYTF	TGTGCCAGCAGCAAGACGACAGGCGGGGGTTATCGTGGCTACACCTTC
TRBJ1-2	14	TRBV28	TRBD1	NA	CASSRDRGNYGYTF	TGTGCCAGCAGTAGGGACAGGGGCAACTATGGCTACACCTTC
TRBJ2-3	10	TRBV21-1	NA	NA	CARGEHTQYF	TGTGCCAGGGGAGAACACACGCAGTATTTT
TRBJ2-4	13	TRBV4-1	TRBD2	NA	CASRGLAGNIQYF	TGCGCCAGCAGGGGACTAGCTGGAAACATTCAGTACTTC
TRBJ2-7	17	TRBV5-8	NA	NA	CASSLARLGGFPYEQYF	TGTGCCAGCAGCTTGGCAAGACTAGGGGGCTTCCCCTACGAGCAGTACTTC
TRBJ2-3	14	TRBV7-8	NA	NA	CASTLRVSTDTQYF	TGTGCCAGCACCCTAAGGGTTAGCACAGATACGCAGTATTTT